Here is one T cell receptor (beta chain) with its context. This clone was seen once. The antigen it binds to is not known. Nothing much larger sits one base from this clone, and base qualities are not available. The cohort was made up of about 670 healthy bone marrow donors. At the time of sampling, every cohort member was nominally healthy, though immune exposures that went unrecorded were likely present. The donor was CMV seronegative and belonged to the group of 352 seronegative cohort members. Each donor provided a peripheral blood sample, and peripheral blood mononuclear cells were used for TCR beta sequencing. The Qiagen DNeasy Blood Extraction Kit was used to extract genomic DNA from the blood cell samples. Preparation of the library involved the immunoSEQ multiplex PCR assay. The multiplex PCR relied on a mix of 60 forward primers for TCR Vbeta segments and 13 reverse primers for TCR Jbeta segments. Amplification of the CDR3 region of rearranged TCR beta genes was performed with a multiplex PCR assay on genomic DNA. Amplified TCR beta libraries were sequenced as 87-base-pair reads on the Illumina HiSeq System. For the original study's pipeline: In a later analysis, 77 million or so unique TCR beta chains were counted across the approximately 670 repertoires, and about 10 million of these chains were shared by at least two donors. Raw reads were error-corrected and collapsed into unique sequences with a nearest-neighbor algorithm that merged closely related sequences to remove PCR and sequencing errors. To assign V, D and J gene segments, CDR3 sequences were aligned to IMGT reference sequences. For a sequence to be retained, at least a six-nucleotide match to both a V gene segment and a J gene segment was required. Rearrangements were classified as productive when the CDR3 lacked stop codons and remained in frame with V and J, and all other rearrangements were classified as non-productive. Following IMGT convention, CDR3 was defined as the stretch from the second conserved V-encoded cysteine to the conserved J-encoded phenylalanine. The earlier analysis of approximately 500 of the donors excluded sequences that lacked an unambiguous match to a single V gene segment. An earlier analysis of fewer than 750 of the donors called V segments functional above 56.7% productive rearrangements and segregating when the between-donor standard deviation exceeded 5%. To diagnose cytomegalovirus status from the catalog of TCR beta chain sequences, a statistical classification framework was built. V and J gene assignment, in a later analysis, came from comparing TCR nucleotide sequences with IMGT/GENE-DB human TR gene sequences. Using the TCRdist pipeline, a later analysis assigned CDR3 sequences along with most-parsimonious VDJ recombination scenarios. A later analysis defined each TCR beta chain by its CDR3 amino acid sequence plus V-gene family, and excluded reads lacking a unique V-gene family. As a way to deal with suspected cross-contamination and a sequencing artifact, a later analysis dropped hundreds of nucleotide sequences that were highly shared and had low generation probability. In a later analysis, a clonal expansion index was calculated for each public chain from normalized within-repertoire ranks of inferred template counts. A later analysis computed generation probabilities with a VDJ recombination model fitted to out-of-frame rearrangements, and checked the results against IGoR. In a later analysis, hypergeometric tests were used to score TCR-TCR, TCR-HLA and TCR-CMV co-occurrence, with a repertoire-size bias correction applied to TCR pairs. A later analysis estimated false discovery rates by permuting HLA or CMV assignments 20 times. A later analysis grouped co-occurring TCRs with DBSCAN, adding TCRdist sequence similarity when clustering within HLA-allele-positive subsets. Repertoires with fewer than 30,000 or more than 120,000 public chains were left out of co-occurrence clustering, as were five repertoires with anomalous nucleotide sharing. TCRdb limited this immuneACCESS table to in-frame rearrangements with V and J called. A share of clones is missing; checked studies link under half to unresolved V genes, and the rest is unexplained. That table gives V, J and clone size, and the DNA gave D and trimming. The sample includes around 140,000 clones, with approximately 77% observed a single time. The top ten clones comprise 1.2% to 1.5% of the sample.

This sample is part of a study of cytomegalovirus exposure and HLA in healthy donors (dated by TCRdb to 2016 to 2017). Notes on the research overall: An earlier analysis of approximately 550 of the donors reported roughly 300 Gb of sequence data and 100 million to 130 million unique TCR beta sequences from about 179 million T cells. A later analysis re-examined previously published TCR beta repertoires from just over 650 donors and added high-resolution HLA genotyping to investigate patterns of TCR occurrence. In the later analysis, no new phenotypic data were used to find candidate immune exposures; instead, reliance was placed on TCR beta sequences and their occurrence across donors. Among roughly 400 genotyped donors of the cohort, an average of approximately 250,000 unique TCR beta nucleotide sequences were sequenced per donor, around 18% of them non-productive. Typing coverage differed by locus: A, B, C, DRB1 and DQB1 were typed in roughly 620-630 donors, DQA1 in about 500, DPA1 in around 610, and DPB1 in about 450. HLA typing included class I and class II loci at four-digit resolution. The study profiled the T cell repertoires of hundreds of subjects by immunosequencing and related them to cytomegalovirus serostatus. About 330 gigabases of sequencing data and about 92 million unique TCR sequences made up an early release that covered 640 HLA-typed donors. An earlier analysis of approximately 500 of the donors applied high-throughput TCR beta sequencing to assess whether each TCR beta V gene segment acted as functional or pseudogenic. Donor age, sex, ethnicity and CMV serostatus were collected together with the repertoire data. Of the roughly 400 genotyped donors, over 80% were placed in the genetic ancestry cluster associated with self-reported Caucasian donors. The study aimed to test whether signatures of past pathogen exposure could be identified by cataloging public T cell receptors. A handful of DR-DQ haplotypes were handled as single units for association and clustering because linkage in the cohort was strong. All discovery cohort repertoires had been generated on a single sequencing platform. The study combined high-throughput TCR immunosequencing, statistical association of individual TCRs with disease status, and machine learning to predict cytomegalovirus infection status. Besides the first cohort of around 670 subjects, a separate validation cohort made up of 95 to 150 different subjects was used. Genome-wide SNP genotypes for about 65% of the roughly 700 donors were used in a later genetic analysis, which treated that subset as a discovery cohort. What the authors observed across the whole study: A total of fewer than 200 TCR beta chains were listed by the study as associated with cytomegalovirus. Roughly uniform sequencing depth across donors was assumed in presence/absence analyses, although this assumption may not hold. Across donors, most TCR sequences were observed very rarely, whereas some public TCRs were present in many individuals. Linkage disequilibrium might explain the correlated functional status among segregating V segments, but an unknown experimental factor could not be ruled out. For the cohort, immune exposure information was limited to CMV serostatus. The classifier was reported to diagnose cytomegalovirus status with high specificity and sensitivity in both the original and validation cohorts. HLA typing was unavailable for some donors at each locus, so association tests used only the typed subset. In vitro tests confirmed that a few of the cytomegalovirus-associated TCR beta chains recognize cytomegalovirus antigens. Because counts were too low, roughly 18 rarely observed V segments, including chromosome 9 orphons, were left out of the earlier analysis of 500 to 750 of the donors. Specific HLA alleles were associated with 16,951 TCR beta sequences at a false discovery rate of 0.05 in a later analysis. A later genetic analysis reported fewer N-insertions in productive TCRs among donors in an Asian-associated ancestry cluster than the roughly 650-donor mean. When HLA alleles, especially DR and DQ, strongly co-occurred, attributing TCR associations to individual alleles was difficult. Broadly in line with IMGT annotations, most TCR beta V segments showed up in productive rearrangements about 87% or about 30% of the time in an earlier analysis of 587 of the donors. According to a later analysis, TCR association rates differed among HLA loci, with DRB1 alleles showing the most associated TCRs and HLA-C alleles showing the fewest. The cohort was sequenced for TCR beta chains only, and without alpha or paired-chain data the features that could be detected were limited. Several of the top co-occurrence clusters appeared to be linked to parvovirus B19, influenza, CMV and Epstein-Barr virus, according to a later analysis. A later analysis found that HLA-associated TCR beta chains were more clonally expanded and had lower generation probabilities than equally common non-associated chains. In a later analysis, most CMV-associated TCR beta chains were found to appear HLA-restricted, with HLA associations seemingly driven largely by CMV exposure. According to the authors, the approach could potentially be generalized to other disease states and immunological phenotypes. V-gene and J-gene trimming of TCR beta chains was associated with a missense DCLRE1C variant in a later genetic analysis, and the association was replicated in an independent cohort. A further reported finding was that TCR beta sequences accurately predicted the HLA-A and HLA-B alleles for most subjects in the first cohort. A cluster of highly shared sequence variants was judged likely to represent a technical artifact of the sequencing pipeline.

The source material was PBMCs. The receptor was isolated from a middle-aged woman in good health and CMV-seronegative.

The nucleotides are TGTGCCAGCAGTTATGGCACAACCCGTGACACTGAAGCTTTCTTT. Translated, this gives CASSYGTTRDTEAFF. The rearranged chain carries TRBV6-5 and TRBJ1-1; no D gene call is confident. V gives up 3 bases and J gives up 3 bases, and the segment between their germline ends measures 14 bases. From its cysteine to its phenylalanine, the CDR3 spans 15 amino acids. The sequence is cut down to CDR3 DNA, 45 bases in frame from base 1. CDR1 MNHEY and CDR2 SVGAGI were looked up in the germline V gene.